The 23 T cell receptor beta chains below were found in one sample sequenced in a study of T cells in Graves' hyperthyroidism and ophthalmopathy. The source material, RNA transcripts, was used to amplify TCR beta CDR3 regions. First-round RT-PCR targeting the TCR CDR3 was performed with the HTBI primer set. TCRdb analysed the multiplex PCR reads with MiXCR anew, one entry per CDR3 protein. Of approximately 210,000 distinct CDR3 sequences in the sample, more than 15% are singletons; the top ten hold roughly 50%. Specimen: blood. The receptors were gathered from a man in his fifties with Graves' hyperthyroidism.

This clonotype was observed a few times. CDR3 nucleotide sequence: TGCAGTGCGACCAGACAGGGAGGGAATTCACCCCTCCACTTT. It specifies CSATRQGGNSPLHF. This chain connects TRBV20-1 to TRBJ1-6; 7 bases align to TRBD1. The CDR3 is 14 amino acids. Germline V gene data show CDR1 as DFQATT and CDR2 as SNEGSKA (reference sequence). Trimming at V came to 6 bases and at J to 7 bases, leaving 9 bases not matched to a gene.

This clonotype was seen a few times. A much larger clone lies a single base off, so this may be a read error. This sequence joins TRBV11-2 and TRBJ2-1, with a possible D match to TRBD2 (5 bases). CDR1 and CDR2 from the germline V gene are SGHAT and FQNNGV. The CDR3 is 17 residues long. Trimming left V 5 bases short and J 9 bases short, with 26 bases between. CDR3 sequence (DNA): TGTGCCAGCAGCCGACTCATAGTGGGAGTAATTTCCTTTGAGCAGTTCTTC. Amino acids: CASSRLIVGVISFEQFF.

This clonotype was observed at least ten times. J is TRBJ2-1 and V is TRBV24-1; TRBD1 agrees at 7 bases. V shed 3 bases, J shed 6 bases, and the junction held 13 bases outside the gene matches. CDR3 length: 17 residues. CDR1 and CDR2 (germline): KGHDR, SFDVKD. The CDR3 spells CATSDITGTDLSNEQFF. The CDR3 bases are TGTGCCACCAGTGATATCACCGGGACAGACCTTTCCAATGAGCAGTTCTTC.

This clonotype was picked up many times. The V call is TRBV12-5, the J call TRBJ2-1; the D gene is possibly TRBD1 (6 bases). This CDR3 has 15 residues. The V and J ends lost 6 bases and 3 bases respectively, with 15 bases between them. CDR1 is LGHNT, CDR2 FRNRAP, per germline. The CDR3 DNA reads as TGTGCTAGTGGGCCTGGGACACCCGGCTACAATGAGCAGTTCTTC. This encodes CASGPGTPGYNEQFF.

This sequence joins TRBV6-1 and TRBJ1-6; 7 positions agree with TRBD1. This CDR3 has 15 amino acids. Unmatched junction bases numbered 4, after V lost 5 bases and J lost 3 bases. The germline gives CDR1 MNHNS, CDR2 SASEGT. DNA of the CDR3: TGTGCCAGCAGTCAGACAGGGAACTATAATTCACCCCTCCACTTT. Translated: CASSQTGNYNSPLHF.

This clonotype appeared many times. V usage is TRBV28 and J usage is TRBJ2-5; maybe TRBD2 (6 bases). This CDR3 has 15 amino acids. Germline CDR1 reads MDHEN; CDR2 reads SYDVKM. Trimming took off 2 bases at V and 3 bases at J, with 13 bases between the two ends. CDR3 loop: CASSLIQRVKETQYF. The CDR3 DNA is TGTGCCAGCAGTTTAATCCAGCGGGTAAAAGAGACCCAGTACTTC.

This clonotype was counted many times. CDR3 loop: CSAPGPVGGNTEAFF. DNA for the CDR3: TGCAGTGCTCCCGGACCAGTCGGCGGGAACACTGAAGCTTTCTTT. The chain recombines TRBV20-1 with TRBJ1-1; no firm D call. The length of the CDR3 is 15 residues. V gave up 5 bases and J gave up 1 base, with 17 bases separating them. Germline V gene sequence: CDR1 DFQATT, CDR2 SNEGSKA (reference sequence).

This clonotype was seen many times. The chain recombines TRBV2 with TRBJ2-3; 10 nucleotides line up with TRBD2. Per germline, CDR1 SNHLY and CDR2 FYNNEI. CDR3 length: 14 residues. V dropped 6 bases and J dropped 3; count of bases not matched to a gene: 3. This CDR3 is CASSNSGRTDTQYF. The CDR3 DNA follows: TGTGCCAGCAGCAATAGCGGGAGGACAGATACGCAGTATTTT.

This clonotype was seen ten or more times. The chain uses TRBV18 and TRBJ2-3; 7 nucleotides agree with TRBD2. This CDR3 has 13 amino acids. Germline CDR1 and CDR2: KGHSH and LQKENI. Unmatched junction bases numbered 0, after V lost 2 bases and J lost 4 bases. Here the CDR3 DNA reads TGTGCCAGCTCACCAGGGGGGGCAGATACGCAGTATTTT. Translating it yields CASSPGGADTQYF.

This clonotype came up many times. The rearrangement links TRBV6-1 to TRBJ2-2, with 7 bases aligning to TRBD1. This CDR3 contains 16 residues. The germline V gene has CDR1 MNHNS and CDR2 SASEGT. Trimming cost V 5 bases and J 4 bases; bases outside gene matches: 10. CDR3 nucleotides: TGTGCCAGCAGTAAACAGAGGGGGCTAGGCACCGGGGAGCTGTTTTTT. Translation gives CASSKQRGLGTGELFF.

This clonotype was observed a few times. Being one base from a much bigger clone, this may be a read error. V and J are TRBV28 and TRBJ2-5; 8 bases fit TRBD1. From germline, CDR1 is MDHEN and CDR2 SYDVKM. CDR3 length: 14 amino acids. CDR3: CASSLDREGETLYF. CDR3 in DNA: TGTGCCAGCAGTCTGGACAGGGAAGGGGAGACCCTGTACTTC.

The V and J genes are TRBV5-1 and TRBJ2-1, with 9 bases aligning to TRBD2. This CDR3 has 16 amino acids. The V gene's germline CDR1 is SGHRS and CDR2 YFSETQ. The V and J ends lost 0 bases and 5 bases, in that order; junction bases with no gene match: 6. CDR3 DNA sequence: TGCGCCAGCAGCTTGGGACTAGCGGCTCAAAACAATGAGCAGTTCTTC. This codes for CASSLGLAAQNNEQFF.

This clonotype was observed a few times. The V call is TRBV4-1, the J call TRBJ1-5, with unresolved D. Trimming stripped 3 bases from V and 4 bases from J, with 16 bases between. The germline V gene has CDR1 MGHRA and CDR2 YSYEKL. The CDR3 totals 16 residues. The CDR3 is CASSHPALAVNQPQHF. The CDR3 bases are TGCGCCAGCAGCCATCCCGCTTTGGCCGTGAATCAGCCCCAGCATTTT.

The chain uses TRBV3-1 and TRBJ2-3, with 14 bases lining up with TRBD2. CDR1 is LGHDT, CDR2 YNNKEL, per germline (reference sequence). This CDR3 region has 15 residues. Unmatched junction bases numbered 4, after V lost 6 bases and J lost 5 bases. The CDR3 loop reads CASSGTSGRGDTQYF. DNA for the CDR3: TGTGCCAGCAGTGGGACTAGCGGGAGAGGAGATACGCAGTATTTT.

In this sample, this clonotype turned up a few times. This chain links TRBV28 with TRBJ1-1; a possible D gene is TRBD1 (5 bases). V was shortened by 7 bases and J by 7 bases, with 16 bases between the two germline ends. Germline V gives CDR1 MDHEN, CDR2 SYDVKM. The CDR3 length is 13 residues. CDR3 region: CASTPGPVGEAFF. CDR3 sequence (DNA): TGTGCCAGCACCCCGGGACCCGTGGGTGAAGCTTTCTTT.

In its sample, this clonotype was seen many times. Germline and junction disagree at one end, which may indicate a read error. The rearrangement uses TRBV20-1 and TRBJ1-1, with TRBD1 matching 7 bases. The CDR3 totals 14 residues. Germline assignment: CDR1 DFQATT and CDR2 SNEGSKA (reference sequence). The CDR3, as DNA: TGCAGTGCTAGAGATTGGGGACAGTTGCCCGAAGATTTCTTT. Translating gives CSARDWGQLPEDFF.

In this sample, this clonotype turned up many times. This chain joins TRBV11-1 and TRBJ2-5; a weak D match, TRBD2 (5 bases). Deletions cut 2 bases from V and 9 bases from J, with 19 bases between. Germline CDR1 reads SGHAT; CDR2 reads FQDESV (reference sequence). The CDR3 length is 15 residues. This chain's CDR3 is CASSLYAVWEAAQYF. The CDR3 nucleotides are TGTGCCAGCAGCTTATACGCGGTATGGGAAGCGGCCCAGTACTTC.

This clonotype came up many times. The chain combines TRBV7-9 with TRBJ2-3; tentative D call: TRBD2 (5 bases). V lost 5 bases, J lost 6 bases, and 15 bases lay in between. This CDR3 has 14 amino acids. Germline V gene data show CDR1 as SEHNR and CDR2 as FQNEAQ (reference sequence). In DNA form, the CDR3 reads TGTGCCAGCAGCCCCACCGAGGGTTCTGATACGCAGTATTTT. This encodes CASSPTEGSDTQYF.

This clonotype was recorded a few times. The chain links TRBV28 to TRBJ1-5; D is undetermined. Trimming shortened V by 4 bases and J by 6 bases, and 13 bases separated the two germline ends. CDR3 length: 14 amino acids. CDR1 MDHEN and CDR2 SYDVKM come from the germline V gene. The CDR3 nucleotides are TGTGCCAGCAGTTCCCGGGTTGGGCCTCAGCCCCAGCATTTT. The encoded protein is CASSSRVGPQPQHF.

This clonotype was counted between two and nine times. The CDR3 region is CASSPGLAGGPPGELFF. Written as DNA, the CDR3 is TGTGCCAGCAGTCCGGGACTAGCGGGAGGGCCACCCGGGGAGCTGTTTTTT. The rearrangement uses TRBV28 and TRBJ2-2; 16 nucleotides match TRBD2. The CDR3 runs 17 residues. Germline V lookup: CDR1 MDHEN, CDR2 SYDVKM. Losses at the gene ends were 5 bases for V and 6 bases for J; bases not matched to a gene: 6.

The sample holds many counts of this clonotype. As DNA, the CDR3 is TGTGCCAGCAGCCTTAGCGGGAGCAATGAGCAGTTCTTC. This encodes CASSLSGSNEQFF. The chain is built from TRBV9 and TRBJ2-1; 9 bases map to TRBD2. Losses at the gene ends were 4 bases for V and 6 bases for J; bases not matched to a gene: 2. Germline lookup yields CDR1 SGDLS and CDR2 YYNGEE. The CDR3 loop spans 13 amino acids.

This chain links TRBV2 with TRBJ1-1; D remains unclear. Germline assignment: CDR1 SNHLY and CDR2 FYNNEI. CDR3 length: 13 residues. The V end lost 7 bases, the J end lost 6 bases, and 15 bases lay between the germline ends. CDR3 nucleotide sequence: TGTGCCAGCACGTCAGGCCTGGCTTCTGAAGCTTTCTTT. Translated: CASTSGLASEAFF.

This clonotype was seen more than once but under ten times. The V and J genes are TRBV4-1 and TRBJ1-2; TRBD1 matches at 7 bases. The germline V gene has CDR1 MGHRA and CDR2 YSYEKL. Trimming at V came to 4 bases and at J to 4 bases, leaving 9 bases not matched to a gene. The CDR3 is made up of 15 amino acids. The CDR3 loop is CASSRAGGTVYGYTF. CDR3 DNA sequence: TGCGCCAGCAGCCGGGCGGGGGGGACAGTCTATGGCTACACCTTC.